This TCR beta chain emerged from a study of cytomegalovirus exposure and HLA in healthy donors. About the study: One earlier analysis, a look at around 170 million T cells, found approximately 120 million unique TCR beta sequences.

Comments on this clone: The antigen remains unidentified.

Use of 60 Vbeta and 13 Jbeta primers characterized the PCR. Sequencing was performed with immunoSEQ multiplex PCR; in TCRdb, only in-frame clones are kept and a portion is missing. In the table there are 150,000 or so clones, about four fifths of which are singletons. Trimming cost V 1 base and J 3 bases, with 11 bases left between them. Germline CDR1 and CDR2: SGHRS and YFSETQ. The CDR3 runs 14 residues. Study findings and constraints: Later work associated roughly 15,000 TCR beta sequences with HLA alleles at 0.05 false discovery rate.

This TCR came from a woman between 50 and 59 years old in good health and CMV-seropositive. This chain uses TRBV5-1 with TRBJ2-7, with D perhaps TRBD1 (5 bases). The sequenced sample was PBMCs. The CDR3 DNA is TGCGCCAGCAGCTTGACGACAGTGCGCTACGAGCAGTACTTC. Translating it yields CASSLTTVRYEQYF.